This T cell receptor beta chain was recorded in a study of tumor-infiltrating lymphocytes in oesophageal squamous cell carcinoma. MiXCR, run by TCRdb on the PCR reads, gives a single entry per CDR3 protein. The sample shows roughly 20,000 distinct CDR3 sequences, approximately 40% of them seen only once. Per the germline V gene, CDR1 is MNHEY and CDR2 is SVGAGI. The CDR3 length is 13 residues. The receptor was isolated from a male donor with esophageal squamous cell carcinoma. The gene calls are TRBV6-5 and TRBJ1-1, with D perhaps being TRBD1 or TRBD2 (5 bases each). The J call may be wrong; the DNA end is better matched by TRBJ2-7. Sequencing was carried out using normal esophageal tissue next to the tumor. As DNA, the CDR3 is TGTGCCAGCAGAAAACGGGACGGCTACGAGCAGTACTTC. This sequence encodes CASRKRDGYEQYF.